A selection of T cell receptor beta chains follows, all from one sample in a study of naive and memory T cell subsets. Each CDR3 protein is one row after TCRdb ran MiXCR on the UMI-ligation and nested PCR reads. The table lists 20,000 to 25,000 distinct CDR3 sequences, roughly 6% of them singletons. The sequenced sample was skin, obtained from a tuberculin skin test site. The receptors originated from an adult in good health. CDR3s include the opening cysteine and the closing phenylalanine or tryptophan. The D gene is left open where the match is weak. A clone size is listed for some rows: how often the clone was seen (once, few, many), or a class if it is expanded.

TRBV6-1	TRBJ2-1	few	TRBD1	CASSDLTGLRNEQFF	TGTGCCAGCAGTGATTTGACAGGGCTAAGAAATGAGCAGTTCTTC
TRBV12-3/TRBV12-4	TRBJ2-5	few	-	CASTSGVMGETQYF	TGTGCCAGCACCTCGGGGGTTATGGGAGAGACCCAGTACTTC
TRBV6-2/TRBV6-3	TRBJ2-5	many	TRBD2	CASSYNLAGGQETQYF	TGTGCCAGCAGTTACAATCTAGCGGGAGGGCAAGAGACCCAGTACTTC
TRBV11-2	TRBJ2-1	many	TRBD2	CASSFAGAANEQFF	TGTGCCAGCAGTTTTGCGGGAGCGGCTAATGAGCAGTTCTTC
TRBV23-1	TRBJ2-7	-	-	CASSQGSGPRNEQYF	TGCGCCAGCAGTCAAGGGAGCGGTCCCCGGAACGAGCAGTACTTC
TRBV7-7	TRBJ2-1	-	TRBD1	CASSLVWTGGPGTYNEQFF	TGTGCTAGCAGCTTAGTTTGGACAGGGGGGCCGGGCACCTACAATGAGCAGTTCTTC
TRBV11-1	TRBJ2-7	many	TRBD2	CASSLAGVYEQYF	TGTGCCAGCAGCTTGGCGGGAGTATACGAGCAGTACTTC
TRBV20-1	TRBJ2-1	many	TRBD2	CSARGLAGAALDEQFF	TGCAGTGCTAGGGGGCTAGCGGGAGCTGCGTTGGATGAGCAGTTCTTC
TRBV3-1	TRBJ2-1	many	-	CASSVGLWDNEQFF	TGTGCCAGCAGCGTGGGACTTTGGGACAATGAGCAGTTCTTC
TRBV19	TRBJ2-5	few	TRBD2	CASSPSGSEKTQYF	TGTGCCAGTAGTCCTAGCGGGAGTGAGAAGACCCAGTACTTC
TRBV3-1	TRBJ2-3	many	TRBD1	CASSQRTGAATQYF	TGTGCCAGCAGCCAACGCACAGGGGCGGCTACGCAGTATTTT
TRBV13	TRBJ1-6	few	-	CASSLDRSYNSPLHF	TGTGCCAGCAGCTTAGATCGGAGCTATAATTCACCCCTCCACTTT
TRBV7-2	TRBJ2-6	few	-	CASSDRPNPGLWANVLTF	TGTGCCAGCAGCGACCGGCCAAACCCCGGACTGTGGGCCAACGTCCTGACTTTC
TRBV9	TRBJ2-3	many	TRBD1	CASSATGTGHPQPYF	TGTGCCAGCAGCGCCACCGGGACAGGTCATCCCCAACCGTATTTT
TRBV7-2	TRBJ1-3	many	-	CASSLVTGFSGNTIYF	TGTGCCAGCAGCTTAGTAACAGGGTTCTCTGGAAACACCATATATTTT
TRBV4-3	TRBJ2-2	-	-	CASSQEAVGLAGELFF	TGCGCCAGCAGCCAAGAAGCTGTAGGGTTGGCAGGGGAGCTGTTTTTT
TRBV6-5	TRBJ2-1	many	-	CASGTGKGGEQFF	TGTGCCAGCGGAACCGGCAAAGGGGGTGAGCAGTTCTTC
TRBV25-1	TRBJ2-7	few	TRBD2	CASSPGGRAYEQYF	TGTGCCAGCAGTCCGGGCGGGAGGGCTTACGAGCAGTACTTC
TRBV4-1	TRBJ2-1	-	-	CASSQDRGSGNEQFF	TGCGCCAGCAGCCAAGATCGGGGGAGTGGGAATGAGCAGTTCTTC
TRBV7-6	TRBJ2-2	many	TRBD2	CASSQSLAGNTGELFF	TGTGCCAGCAGCCAATCTCTAGCGGGGAACACCGGGGAGCTGTTTTTT
TRBV7-2	TRBJ1-2	many	TRBD1	CASSLRGRVPGQAQHNYGYTF	TGTGCCAGCAGCCTAAGGGGGAGAGTACCGGGACAGGCACAACATAACTATGGCTACACCTTC
TRBV2	TRBJ1-5	-	-	CASSEVRSTAQHF	TGTGCCAGCAGTGAGGTCCGTTCCACGGCCCAGCATTTT
TRBV6-6	TRBJ2-7	many	TRBD2	CASSYNWLAGDYEQYF	TGTGCCAGCAGTTACAATTGGTTAGCGGGAGACTACGAGCAGTACTTC
TRBV28	TRBJ2-4	-	-	CASSGGMGQYF	TGTGCCAGCAGTGGGGGGATGGGTCAGTACTTC
TRBV29-1	TRBJ2-3	many	-	CSVESSRYRVGDTQYF	TGCAGCGTTGAATCTAGCCGTTACAGGGTCGGAGATACGCAGTATTTT
TRBV12-3/TRBV12-4	TRBJ2-2	-	-	CASSPSRGVIGGELFF	TGTGCCAGCAGTCCCTCGAGGGGTGTCATAGGCGGGGAGCTGTTTTTT
TRBV29-1	TRBJ2-3	many	TRBD2	CSVEDPGLVLHTQYF	TGCAGCGTTGAAGACCCTGGACTAGTTTTGCATACGCAGTATTTT
TRBV11-3	TRBJ2-5	-	-	CASSLGPSREIQETQYF	TGTGCCAGCAGCTTAGGGCCCAGCCGGGAGATTCAAGAGACCCAGTACTTC
TRBV6-2/TRBV6-3	TRBJ2-7	many	-	CASSYREPDEQYF	TGTGCCAGCAGTTATCGGGAGCCCGACGAGCAGTACTTC
TRBV20-1	TRBJ1-3	many	-	CSAKGLGDQGTIYF	TGCAGTGCCAAGGGACTCGGGGACCAGGGCACCATATATTTT
TRBV20-1	TRBJ2-2	few	-	CSARDKEVGGELFF	TGCAGTGCTAGAGATAAGGAGGTCGGCGGGGAGCTGTTTTTT
TRBV20-1	TRBJ2-7	few	-	CSGTGLQSLYEQYF	TGCAGCGGGACCGGGCTCCAGTCCCTCTACGAGCAGTACTTC
TRBV9	TRBJ1-2	many	TRBD1	CASSAGQQTYGYTF	TGTGCCAGCAGCGCGGGACAGCAGACCTATGGCTACACCTTC
TRBV15	TRBJ2-1	many	-	CATSRDSGAIYNEQFF	TGTGCCACCAGCAGAGATTCAGGGGCAATCTACAATGAGCAGTTCTTC
TRBV3-1	TRBJ2-3	many	-	CASLQGNTQYF	TGTGCCAGCTTACAGGGTAATACGCAGTATTTT
TRBV12-3/TRBV12-4	TRBJ1-1	many	-	CASTLGLSTEAFF	TGTGCCAGCACCTTGGGCTTGAGCACTGAAGCTTTCTTT
TRBV7-2	TRBJ2-7	few	-	CASSQRGVGGQYF	TGTGCCAGCAGCCAACGAGGGGTAGGGGGGCAGTACTTC
TRBV4-2	TRBJ1-2	many	-	CASSQDLYQAPLGYTF	TGTGCCAGCAGCCAAGATCTGTATCAGGCGCCTCTTGGCTACACCTTC
TRBV11-2	TRBJ2-7	medium-sized	-	CASSSRQAKNSEQYF	TGTGCCAGCAGCTCCAGACAGGCCAAAAACTCCGAGCAGTACTTC
TRBV4-3	TRBJ2-3	many	TRBD2	CASSPRVREITDTQYF	TGCGCCAGCAGCCCGAGGGTGCGGGAGATAACAGATACGCAGTATTTT
TRBV7-9	TRBJ2-2	many	TRBD2	CASSPIAGGTGELFF	TGTGCCAGCAGCCCCATAGCGGGGGGCACCGGGGAGCTGTTTTTT
TRBV20-1	TRBJ1-4	few	-	CSAANRATNEKLFF	TGCAGTGCTGCAAACAGGGCAACTAATGAAAAACTGTTTTTT
TRBV5-6	TRBJ2-2	many	TRBD2	CASSLRTSGSYTGELFF	TGTGCCAGCAGCTTAAGGACTAGCGGGAGCTACACCGGGGAGCTGTTTTTT
TRBV7-2	TRBJ2-1	many	TRBD2	CASSVSSGIYNEQFF	TGTGCCAGCAGCGTATCTAGCGGGATCTACAATGAGCAGTTCTTC
TRBV2	TRBJ2-7	-	TRBD2	CAPRAGEAGEQYF	TGTGCCCCCCGGGCGGGAGAAGCGGGAGAGCAGTACTTC
TRBV10-3	TRBJ2-5	many	TRBD2	CAISDSAGGPAETQYF	TGTGCCATCAGTGATTCTGCGGGAGGGCCCGCGGAGACCCAGTACTTC
TRBV20-1	TRBJ2-2	many	-	CSAAKGGAGELFF	TGCAGTGCTGCTAAAGGGGGGGCCGGGGAGCTGTTTTTT